These T cell receptor beta chains were read from a single sample in a study of blood T cell repertoires in COVID-19. Assay used: immunoSEQ multiplex PCR; TCRdb lists only in-frame clones, some missing. The sample holds about 170,000 clones, around three quarters seen once. Sample: PBMCs or T cells enriched from blood (not recorded which). These receptors came from a woman in her 70s in a cohort exposed to, infected with or recovered from COVID-19 (not recorded which). Both conserved end residues are part of each CDR3. A D gene is named only where the DNA matches it firmly. Size tells how often a clone was seen (once, few, many) or the class of an expanded clone, and some rows leave it out.

d_call j_call clone_size v_call cdr3_aa cdr3_nt
NA TRBJ2-1 NA TRBV4-2 CASSQTDSHNEQFF TGTGCCAGCAGCCAAACGGACAGCCACAATGAGCAGTTCTTC
NA TRBJ1-5 NA TRBV6-2/TRBV6-3 CASSSRAQPQHF TGTGCCAGCAGTTCCAGGGCTCAGCCCCAGCATTTT
TRBD1 TRBJ2-7 NA TRBV3-1/TRBV3-2 CASSYRQGRSYEQYF TGTGCCAGCAGCTATCGACAGGGGAGGTCCTACGAGCAGTACTTC
NA TRBJ2-3 NA TRBV3-1/TRBV3-2 CASSDFLAGGRVDTQYF TGTGCCAGCAGCGACTTCTTGGCCGGAGGAAGGGTAGATACGCAGTATTTT
NA TRBJ1-2 NA TRBV24-1 CATSDSDRSYTF TGTGCCACCAGTGATAGCGACAGAAGCTACACCTTC
TRBD1 TRBJ2-7 NA TRBV28 CASSTRTGGAYEQYF TGTGCCAGCAGTACACGGACAGGGGGGGCCTACGAGCAGTACTTC
TRBD1 TRBJ1-1 NA TRBV7-9 CASSPGGTENTEAFF TGTGCCAGCAGCCCAGGGGGGACAGAGAACACTGAAGCTTTCTTT
TRBD1 TRBJ1-2 NA TRBV11-3 CASSPGTARITDDYGYTF TGTGCCAGCAGCCCCGGGACAGCCAGAATCACGGATGACTATGGCTACACCTTC
TRBD1 TRBJ1-5 NA TRBV27 CASSFLTGFLHNQPQHF TGTGCCAGCAGTTTCCTGACAGGGTTCCTCCACAATCAGCCCCAGCATTTT
TRBD1 TRBJ1-2 NA TRBV19 CASKTGISGYGYTF TGTGCCAGTAAGACAGGGATATCGGGCTATGGCTACACCTTC
NA TRBJ1-6 once TRBV6-2/TRBV6-3 CASSRRGQGGNSPLHF TGTGCCAGCAGTCGACGAGGGCAGGGAGGTAATTCACCCCTCCACTTT
NA TRBJ1-4 once TRBV19 CASSTRAAGRQGEKLFF TGTGCCAGTAGTACACGGGCGGCGGGGCGGCAAGGTGAAAAACTGTTTTTT
NA TRBJ1-6 NA TRBV28 CASSLFSGGGSSPLHF TGTGCCAGCAGTTTATTCAGTGGGGGGGGTAGTTCACCCCTCCACTTT
TRBD2 TRBJ2-7 few TRBV2 CASSREASGSLWEQYF TGTGCCAGCAGCCGGGAGGCTAGCGGGAGTCTGTGGGAGCAGTACTTC
NA TRBJ1-1 NA TRBV9 CASSVASQINTEAFF TGTGCCAGCAGCGTAGCTAGTCAGATAAACACTGAAGCTTTCTTT
NA TRBJ2-1 NA TRBV7-3 CASSLTFASYNEQFF TGTGCCAGCAGCTTAACGTTTGCCAGTTACAATGAGCAGTTCTTC
NA TRBJ1-1 NA TRBV27 CASSLGQWNTEAFF TGTGCCAGCAGTTTAGGGCAGTGGAACACTGAAGCTTTCTTT
TRBD2 TRBJ2-1 NA TRBV5-1 CASSYFSGRDGQMYNEQFF TGCGCCAGCAGCTACTTTAGCGGGAGGGACGGACAAATGTACAATGAGCAGTTCTTC
NA TRBJ1-2 NA TRBV28 CASRQASYYGYTF TGTGCCAGCAGACAGGCTTCGTACTATGGCTACACCTTC